This passage covers 19 T cell receptor beta chains from one sample sequenced in a study of T-cell memory formation after mild COVID-19. TCRdb ran MiXCR on the 5' RACE reads and lists one entry per CDR3 protein. The top ten clones hold roughly 23% of a sample with more than 250,000 distinct CDR3 sequences, about 16% of them seen once. The sequencing input was PBMCs or a T cell subset sorted from them (not recorded which). These TCRs come from a man aged 18-30 years who had mild COVID-19 (a few samples of this study predate the infection). Cell type and time point are not known.

In its sample, this clonotype was seen a few times. The genes are TRBV30 and TRBJ2-1; 9 bases are shared with TRBD1. Germline V gene data show CDR1 as GTSNPN and CDR2 as SVGIG (reference sequence). The CDR3 is 16 residues long. The J segment lost 1 base and the V segment lost 1 base, leaving 5 bases of the junction unmatched. CDR3 residues: CAWSATGTGSYNEQFF. The CDR3 coding sequence is TGTGCCTGGAGTGCCACCGGGACAGGGTCCTACAATGAGCAGTTCTTC.

A few counts support this clonotype. CDR3 residues: CSAAFAGPMNTEAFF. The CDR3 coding sequence is TGCAGTGCTGCGTTCGCCGGGCCCATGAACACTGAAGCTTTCTTT. The genes are TRBV20-1 and TRBJ1-1; D is undetermined. The germline V gene encodes CDR1 DFQATT and CDR2 SNEGSKA (reference sequence). CDR3 length: 15 residues. V was shortened by 5 bases and J by 0 bases, with 16 bases between the two germline ends.

This clonotype occurred a few times. The V call is TRBV13, the J call TRBJ2-4; D is possibly TRBD1 (8 bases). Between the trimmed V and J ends, which lost 5 bases and 4 bases, there was a span of 15 bases. The germline V gene encodes CDR1 PRHDT and CDR2 FYEKMQ (reference sequence). The CDR3 is 15 residues long. CDR3 coding DNA: TGTGCCAGCAGCCAGCGGGGACAGGAAAAAAACATTCAGTACTTC. It specifies CASSQRGQEKNIQYF.

The chain couples TRBV20-1 to TRBJ1-2; weak D call: TRBD1 (5 bases). The V end was cut by 6 bases, the J end by 4 bases, with 9 bases between. The germline V gene encodes CDR1 DFQATT and CDR2 SNEGSKA (reference sequence). The CDR3 has 11 amino acids. The CDR3 DNA sequence: TGCAGTGCCGCAGGGTTCTATGGCTACACCTTC. Protein: CSAAGFYGYTF.

The rearrangement joins TRBV5-1 to TRBJ2-7; 10 nucleotides align to TRBD1. Germline V gives CDR1 SGHRS, CDR2 YFSETQ. The CDR3 is made up of 19 amino acids. The V and J ends lost 5 bases and 2 bases, in that order; junction bases with no gene match: 19. The CDR3 protein is CASSDRTGTGVVRTYEQYV. The CDR3 nucleotides are TGCGCCAGCAGTGACCGAACCGGGACAGGGGTGGTCCGGACCTACGAGCAGTACGTC.

This chain joins TRBV7-9 and TRBJ1-4; 9 nucleotides align to TRBD1. Trimming removed 5 bases from V and 2 bases from J; junction bases left unmatched: 3. Germline assignment: CDR1 SEHNR and CDR2 FQNEAQ (reference sequence). This CDR3 contains 15 residues. As DNA, the CDR3 is TGTGCCAGCAGCCCCGGGACAGGGACTAATGAAAAACTGTTTTTT. It translates to CASSPGTGTNEKLFF.

The sample holds a few counts of this clonotype. This chain connects TRBV3-1 to TRBJ1-5, with D hard to call. Germline lookup yields CDR1 LGHDT and CDR2 YNNKEL (reference sequence). The CDR3 sequence is 12 residues long. Trimming left V 6 bases short and J 4 bases short, with 7 bases between. CDR3 loop: CASSTLNQPQHF. CDR3 DNA sequence: TGTGCCAGCAGTACACTGAATCAGCCCCAGCATTTT.

This sequence joins TRBV21-1 and TRBJ2-7; the DNA was not compared with TRBD1, the D call given in the table. TRBV21-1 is marked as a pseudogene. This CDR3 has 15 amino acids. The CDR3: CASSKEGTGRNEQYV. The CDR3 DNA reads TGTGCCAGCAGCAAAGAGGGGACAGGGAGGAACGAGCAGTACGTC.

The V gene is TRBV2, the J gene TRBJ2-7, with TRBD2 matching over 8 bases. The germline V gene encodes CDR1 SNHLY and CDR2 FYNNEI. This CDR3 is built from 15 residues. J gave up 6 bases and V 6 bases, and 13 bases lay outside the gene matches. Written as DNA, the CDR3 is TGTGCCAGCAGCGCTGGGGTCCCCGGGAGGGGCGAGCAGTACGTC. Translated: CASSAGVPGRGEQYV.

Only a few counts were recorded for this clonotype. The V and J genes are TRBV6-1 and TRBJ1-5; D unclear. V was shortened by 1 base and J by 2 bases, with 9 bases between the two germline ends. The CDR3 spans 15 residues. Germline V CDR1 and CDR2: MNHNS, SASEGT. CDR3 coding DNA: TGTGCCAGCAGTGAAGGGTTAAGGGGCAATCAGCCCCAGCATTTT. Protein product: CASSEGLRGNQPQHF.

This clonotype was seen only a few times. The chain carries TRBV12-3 or TRBV12-4 and TRBJ2-3; D tentatively reads TRBD1 or TRBD2 (6 bases each). The length of the CDR3 is 14 residues. V gave up 3 bases and J gave up 4 bases, with 11 bases separating them. The CDR3 is CASSFGGPPDTQYF. The CDR3 coding sequence is TGTGCCAGCAGTTTTGGGGGGCCGCCAGATACGCAGTATTTT.

The chain uses TRBV5-1 and TRBJ2-3, with a weak D call TRBD2 (6 bases). The CDR3 runs 16 residues. CDR1 and CDR2 (germline): SGHRS, YFSETQ. Trimming left V 3 bases short and J 4 bases short, with 18 bases between. This CDR3 is CASSWRPGEGADTQYF. In DNA, the CDR3 is TGCGCCAGCAGCTGGAGACCGGGGGAAGGGGCAGATACGCAGTATTTT.

In this sample, this clonotype turned up a few times. The gene calls are TRBV7-9 and TRBJ1-2, with 7 bases aligning to TRBD1. Germline trimming cut 1 base from V and 4 bases from J; bases unmatched to any gene: 6. This CDR3 has 15 amino acids. From germline, CDR1 is SEHNR and CDR2 FQNEAQ (reference sequence). The CDR3 loop reads CASSLGSGQAYGYTF. CDR3 coding DNA: TGTGCCAGCAGCTTAGGGTCAGGACAGGCCTATGGCTACACCTTC. Variable domain in full (rest from reference TRBV7-9 and TRBJ1-2): DTGVSQNPRHKITKRGQNVTFRCDPISEHNRLYWYRQTLGQGPEFLTYFQNEAQLEKSRLLSDRFSAERPKGSFSTLEIQRTEQGDSAMYLCASSLGSGQAYGYTFGSGTRLTVV.

This clonotype came up a few times. The J gene is TRBJ2-7, the V gene TRBV4-3; either TRBD1 or TRBD2 may supply D (5 bases each). With 1 base removed from V and 6 bases from J, the gap between germline ends came to 19 bases. This CDR3 is built from 16 residues. In germline, CDR1 is LGHNA, CDR2 YSLEER. The CDR3 bases are TGCGCCAGCAGCCAAGGGGCCCCGGGGCTAGCAGTCGAGCAGTACTTC. Translation gives CASSQGAPGLAVEQYF.

This clonotype has only a few counts. The gene calls are TRBV5-6 and TRBJ2-7, with 7 bases matching TRBD1. CDR3 size: 14 residues. In germline, CDR1 is SGHDT, CDR2 YYEEEE. J was trimmed by 2 bases and V by 3 bases; bases with no gene match: 5. The CDR3 is CASSWGQPTYEQYF. As DNA, the CDR3 is TGTGCCAGCAGCTGGGGACAGCCCACCTACGAGCAGTACTTC. The full variable domain, completed using reference TRBV5-6 and TRBJ2-7, is DAGVTQSPTHLIKTRGQQVTLRCSPKSGHDTVSWYQQALGQGPQFIFQYYEEEERQRGNFPDRFSGHQFPNYSSELNVNALLLGDSALYLCASSWGQPTYEQYFGPGTRLTVT.

The CDR3 loop reads CASTSYPEQYF. CDR3 DNA: TGTGCCAGCACCTCCTATCCCGAGCAGTACTTC. The chain uses TRBV6-2 or TRBV6-3 and TRBJ2-7; D remains unclear. In germline, CDR1 is MNHEY, CDR2 SVGEGT. V was trimmed by 7 bases and J by 6 bases, leaving 10 bases between them. The CDR3 length is 11 residues.

A few counts support this clonotype. This chain joins TRBV5-1 and TRBJ2-5; possibly TRBD2 for D (5 bases). V was pared by 0 bases and J by 3 bases, with 9 bases between. Germline V lookup: CDR1 SGHRS, CDR2 YFSETQ. The CDR3 sequence is 14 residues long. This CDR3 is CASSLGGIEETQYF. CDR3 coding DNA: TGCGCCAGCAGCTTGGGAGGGATCGAAGAGACCCAGTACTTC.

The chain joins TRBV9 to TRBJ2-1, with 9 bases fitting TRBD2. The trim removed 0 bases at V and 10 bases at J, leaving 8 bases unmatched. The CDR3 length is 15 residues. The germline V gene encodes CDR1 SGDLS and CDR2 YYNGEE. The CDR3 here is CASSVAAVAGEEQFF. CDR3 sequence (DNA): TGTGCCAGCAGCGTAGCTGCGGTAGCGGGGGAAGAGCAGTTCTTC.

This clonotype was observed a few times. CDR3 residues: CASSLGQGDFYEQYF. Written as DNA, the CDR3 is TGTGCCAGCAGCTTAGGACAGGGAGATTTCTACGAGCAGTACTTC. This sequence joins TRBV7-9 and TRBJ2-7; 7 bases map to TRBD1. The CDR3 runs to 15 residues. V gave up 1 base and J gave up 3 bases; unmatched junction bases: 6. Germline V gene sequence: CDR1 SEHNR, CDR2 FQNEAQ (reference sequence).